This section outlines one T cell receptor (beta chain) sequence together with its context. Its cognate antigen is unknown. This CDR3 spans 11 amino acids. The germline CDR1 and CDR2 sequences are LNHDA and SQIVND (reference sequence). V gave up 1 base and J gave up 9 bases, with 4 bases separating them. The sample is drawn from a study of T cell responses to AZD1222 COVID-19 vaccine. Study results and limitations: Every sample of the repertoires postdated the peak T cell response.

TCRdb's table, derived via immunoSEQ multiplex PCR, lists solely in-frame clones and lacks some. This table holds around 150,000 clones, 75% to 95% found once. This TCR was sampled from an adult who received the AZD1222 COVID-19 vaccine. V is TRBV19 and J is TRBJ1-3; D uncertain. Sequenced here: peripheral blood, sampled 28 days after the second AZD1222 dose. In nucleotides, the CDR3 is TGTGCCAGTAGTATAGGAGGCACCATATATTTT. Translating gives CASSIGGTIYF. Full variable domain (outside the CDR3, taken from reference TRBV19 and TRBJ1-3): DGGITQSPKYLFRKEGQNVTLSCEQNLNHDAMYWYRQDPGQGLRLIYYSQIVNDFQKGDIAEGYSVSREKKESFPLTVTSAQKNPTAFYLCASSIGGTIYFGEGSWLTVV.